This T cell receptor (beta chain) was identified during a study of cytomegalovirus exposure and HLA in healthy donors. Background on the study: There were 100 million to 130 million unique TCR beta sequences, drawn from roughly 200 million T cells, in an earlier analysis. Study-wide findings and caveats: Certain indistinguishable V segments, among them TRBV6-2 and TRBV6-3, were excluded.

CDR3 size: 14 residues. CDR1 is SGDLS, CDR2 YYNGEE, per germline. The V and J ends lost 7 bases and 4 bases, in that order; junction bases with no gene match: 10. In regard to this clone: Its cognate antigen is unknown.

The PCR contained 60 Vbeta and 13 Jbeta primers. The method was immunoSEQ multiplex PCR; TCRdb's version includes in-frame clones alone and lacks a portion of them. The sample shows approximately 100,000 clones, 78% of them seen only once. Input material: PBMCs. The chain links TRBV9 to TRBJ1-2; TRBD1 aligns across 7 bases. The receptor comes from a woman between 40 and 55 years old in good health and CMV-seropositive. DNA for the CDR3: TGTGCCAGCGGATCCTCCGGGACAGCCTATGGCTACACCTTC. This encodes CASGSSGTAYGYTF.